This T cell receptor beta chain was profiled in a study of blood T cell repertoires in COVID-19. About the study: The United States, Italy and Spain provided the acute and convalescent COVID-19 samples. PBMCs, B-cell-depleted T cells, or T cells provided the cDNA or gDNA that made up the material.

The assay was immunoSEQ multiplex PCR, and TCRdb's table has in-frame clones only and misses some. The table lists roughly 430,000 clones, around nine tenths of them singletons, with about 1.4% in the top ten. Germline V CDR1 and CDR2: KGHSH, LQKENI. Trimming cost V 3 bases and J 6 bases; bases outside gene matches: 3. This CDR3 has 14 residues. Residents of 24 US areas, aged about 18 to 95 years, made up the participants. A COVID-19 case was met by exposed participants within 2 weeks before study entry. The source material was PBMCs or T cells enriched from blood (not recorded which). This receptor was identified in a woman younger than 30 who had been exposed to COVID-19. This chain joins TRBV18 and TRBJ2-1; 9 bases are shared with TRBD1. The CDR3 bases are TGTGCCAGCTCACCGATGACAGGGGGCAATGAGCAGTTCTTC. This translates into CASSPMTGGNEQFF.